Presented here are 13 T cell receptor beta chains from one specimen sequenced in a study of chemoradiotherapy in HPV16-positive cancers (dated by TCRdb to between 2021 and 2022). Library prep was done by the immunoSEQ multiplex PCR assay. TCRdb's version of the immuneACCESS table is confined to in-frame rearrangements and falls short of the full clone set. An unresolved V gene accounts for under half of the shortfall where checked; the remainder is of unknown origin. This sample lists about 68,000 clones; roughly 90% were detected once. 4% to 5% of the sample is taken by the ten largest. The specimen was blood, collected from a patient who underwent chemoradiotherapy. These receptors were collected from a human donor with HPV-associated anogenital cancer.

CDR3 DNA sequence: TGTGCCAGCAGCTTTCAAGGGAGCAGCGGAAACACCGGGGAGCTGTTTTTT. Its translation is CASSFQGSSGNTGELFF. The rearrangement uses TRBV7-6 and TRBJ2-2; D may be TRBD2 (5 bases). The V end lost 3 bases, the J end lost 2 bases, and 16 bases lay between the germline ends. The CDR3 extends over 17 amino acids. The germline V gene encodes CDR1 SGHVS and CDR2 FNYEAQ. Full variable domain (rest looked up from reference TRBV7-6 and TRBJ2-2): GAGVSQSPRYKVTKRGQDVALRCDPISGHVSLYWYRQALGQGPEFLTYFNYEAQQDKSGLPNDRFSAERPEGSISTLTIQRTEQRDSAMYRCASSFQGSSGNTGELFFGEGSRLTVL.

This chain uses TRBV5-6 with TRBJ2-7, with 8 bases identical to TRBD2. This CDR3 contains 15 residues. Germline V gene data show CDR1 as SGHDT and CDR2 as YYEEEE. V was clipped by 0 bases and J by 1 base; unmatched bases: 3. The CDR3 region is CASSLELAGSYEQYF. The DNA of the CDR3 is TGTGCCAGCAGCTTGGAATTAGCGGGGTCCTACGAGCAGTACTTC.

This rearrangement joins TRBV29-1 to TRBJ2-3, with D tentatively TRBD1 (5 bases). Looked up from germline, CDR1 is SQVTM and CDR2 is ANQGSEA. V was trimmed by 7 bases and J by 1 base, leaving 15 bases between them. The CDR3 length is 14 residues. The CDR3 nucleotides are TGCAGCGCAACAGGTGGGCAGGGCACAGATACGCAGTATTTT. This gives the protein CSATGGQGTDTQYF.

The chain is built from TRBV5-4 and TRBJ2-3; 15 nucleotides align to TRBD2. The V gene end was trimmed by 5 bases and the J gene end by 1 base; junction bases not matched to a gene: 8. This CDR3 contains 18 residues. The germline CDR1 and CDR2 sequences are SGHNT and YYREEE (reference sequence). CDR3 amino acids: CASSSGLAGGTGTDTQYF. The DNA for the CDR3 is TGTGCCAGCAGTTCCGGACTAGCGGGAGGGACGGGCACAGATACGCAGTATTTT.

The chain couples TRBV13 to TRBJ1-1; 9 bases match TRBD1. The CDR3 spans 17 residues. Germline CDR1 reads PRHDT; CDR2 reads FYEKMQ (reference sequence). The V segment lost 5 bases and the J segment 1 base; nucleotides outside the gene matches: 11. The CDR3 DNA reads as TGTGCCAGCAGCCCCATAGGGGGACAGGGTACGAACACTGAAGCTTTCTTT. Translation: CASSPIGGQGTNTEAFF.

About this clone itself: Other DNA sequences within the sample encode an identical CDR3. The chain combines TRBV10-3 with TRBJ1-2; D is perhaps TRBD1 (6 bases). V lost 3 bases, J lost 3 bases, and 14 bases lay in between. Germline CDR1 ENHRY, CDR2 SYGVKD. The CDR3 extends over 15 amino acids. CDR3 nucleotide sequence: TGTGCCATCAGTGATACCCCGGGGACATACTATGGCTACACCTTC. Translating gives CAISDTPGTYYGYTF.

This chain joins TRBV5-5 and TRBJ2-1; 14 bases fit TRBD2. The V gene end was trimmed by 4 bases and the J gene end by 10 bases; junction bases not matched to a gene: 4. The length of the CDR3 is 14 residues. Germline assignment: CDR1 SGHKS and CDR2 YYEKEE (reference sequence). CDR3 residues: CASSQGLAGVEQFF. The CDR3 DNA reads as TGTGCCAGCAGCCAGGGACTAGCGGGGGTGGAGCAGTTCTTC.

The chain employs TRBV10-3 and TRBJ2-1; 12 bases are shared with TRBD2. Germline values: CDR1 ENHRY, CDR2 SYGVKD. Trimming cost V 0 bases and J 7 bases; bases outside gene matches: 16. CDR3 length: 20 amino acids. CDR3 in amino acids: CAISESSGLAGGQSRNEQFF. The CDR3 region has the DNA TGTGCCATCAGTGAGTCTTCGGGCCTAGCGGGGGGGCAGAGTCGGAATGAGCAGTTCTTC.

The V call is TRBV29-1, the J call TRBJ1-1, with D possibly being TRBD1 (5 bases). Germline V gives CDR1 SQVTM, CDR2 ANQGSEA. Trimming removed 3 bases from V and 1 base from J, with 9 bases in between. The CDR3 consists of 13 residues. CDR3 sequence reads: CSVDGGRNTEAFF. The CDR3 nucleotides read TGCAGCGTTGATGGGGGGAGGAACACTGAAGCTTTCTTT.

The rearrangement joins TRBV6-5 to TRBJ1-2; perhaps TRBD1 as D (5 bases). The CDR3 is 14 amino acids. V lost 4 bases, J lost 4 bases, and 13 bases lay in between. Germline CDR1 is MNHEY and CDR2 is SVGAGI. The CDR3: CASSFGQGGYGYTF. CDR3 sequence (DNA): TGTGCCAGCAGTTTCGGTCAGGGAGGCTATGGCTACACCTTC.

Comments on this clone: Other DNA sequences in the sample encode the same CDR3. The chain has TRBV5-1 and TRBJ1-1, with a possible D match to TRBD1 (5 bases). CDR3 length: 11 amino acids. Per germline, CDR1 SGHRS and CDR2 YFSETQ. V gave up 0 bases and J gave up 8 bases, with 5 bases separating them. Written as DNA, the CDR3 is TGCGCCAGCAGCTTGGGGACAGAAGCTTTCTTT. Its protein product is CASSLGTEAFF.

To note about this clone: Its ends do not fully match the called genes, so a read error is possible. V usage is TRBV11-2 and J usage is TRBJ2-7; the match to TRBD1 covers 7 bases. CDR1 and CDR2 (germline): SGHAT, FQNNGV. This CDR3 region has 15 residues. CDR3 amino acids: CASSLFGTAKGIGAF. The CDR3 coding sequence is TGTGCCAGCAGCCTGTTCGGGACAGCAAAAGGGATCGGGGCGTTC.

The genes are TRBV6-4 and TRBJ2-2; no reliable D call. There are 14 residues in the CDR3. The germline V gene has CDR1 MRHNA and CDR2 SNTAGT. Trimming pared 0 bases from V and 4 bases from J, leaving 6 bases between. CDR3 DNA: TGTGCCAGCAGTGACTCGGGCATCACCGGGGAGCTGTTTTTT. It encodes CASSDSGITGELFF.